Included here is one T cell receptor beta chain sequence, with context. The data were taken from a study of control samples from healthy donors and cancer patients. The CDR3 runs 11 residues. CDR1 SQVTM and CDR2 ANQGSEA come from the germline V gene. The ends were cut back, 1 base at V and 6 bases at J, with 6 bases in the middle. Sequencing was performed with immunoSEQ multiplex PCR; in TCRdb, only in-frame clones are kept and a portion is missing. Of about 150,000 clones listed, almost 90% are singletons. The chain joins TRBV29-1 to TRBJ1-1; possible D gene TRBD1, 5 bases. Sequencing was carried out using blood. This clonotype originated in a man between 18 and 29 years old in good health. CDR3 in amino acids: CSVEGGPEAFF. DNA of the CDR3: TGCAGCGTTGAAGGGGGACCTGAAGCTTTCTTT.